This is a list of T cell receptor beta chains from one sample in a study of blood T cell repertoires in COVID-19. Method: immunoSEQ multiplex PCR; TCRdb's copy keeps in-frame clones and lacks some. The data contain 250,000 to 350,000 clones, around 85% of them singletons. The source material was peripheral blood. The receptors stem from a human donor with COVID-19, enrolled during active disease. The donor label of this sample is uncertain. The conserved cysteine and the conserved F or W are not part of the CDR3 here. The D gene is left open where the match is weak.

j_gene: TRBJ2-1; d_gene: -; v_gene: TRBV28; CDR3aa: ASSSPSGIKQF
j_gene: TRBJ2-7; d_gene: TRBD2; v_gene: TRBV7-2; CDR3aa: ASTPGLEHYEQY
j_gene: TRBJ2-2; d_gene: -; v_gene: TRBV7-2; CDR3aa: ASSLSGTPNTGELF
j_gene: TRBJ2-7; d_gene: -; v_gene: TRBV9; CDR3aa: ASSALSGGAYEQY
j_gene: TRBJ1-3; d_gene: TRBD1; v_gene: TRBV6-5; CDR3aa: ASHTGDLLGNTIY
j_gene: TRBJ1-6; d_gene: -; v_gene: TRBV30; CDR3aa: AWGKQGYNSPLH
j_gene: TRBJ1-5; d_gene: -; v_gene: TRBV29-1; CDR3aa: SASLDTNQPQH
j_gene: TRBJ1-2; d_gene: TRBD1; v_gene: TRBV19; CDR3aa: ASSIDWGQDVGYT
j_gene: TRBJ2-7; d_gene: -; v_gene: TRBV5-1; CDR3aa: ASSPDSRSREQY
j_gene: TRBJ1-6; d_gene: TRBD1; v_gene: TRBV4-1; CDR3aa: ASSPQDRSSYNSPLH
j_gene: TRBJ2-1; d_gene: TRBD2; v_gene: TRBV5-1; CDR3aa: ASSLGTSGYNEQF
j_gene: TRBJ2-7; d_gene: -; v_gene: TRBV18; CDR3aa: ASSKDISYEQY
j_gene: TRBJ1-1; d_gene: -; v_gene: TRBV18; CDR3aa: ASSGGSNTEAF
j_gene: TRBJ1-2; d_gene: TRBD1; v_gene: TRBV7-3; CDR3aa: ASSLTDREVHGYT
j_gene: TRBJ1-1; d_gene: TRBD1; v_gene: TRBV29-1; CDR3aa: SGGTAGGEAF
j_gene: TRBJ2-1; d_gene: TRBD2; v_gene: TRBV7-9; CDR3aa: ASSFRGQAAGGLDNEQF
j_gene: TRBJ2-7; d_gene: -; v_gene: TRBV28; CDR3aa: ASRPAFGTGS
j_gene: TRBJ2-7; d_gene: -; v_gene: TRBV28; CDR3aa: ASSSSDRTYSYEQY
j_gene: TRBJ2-6; d_gene: -; v_gene: TRBV27; CDR3aa: ASSLVGAFITTIPSGANVLT
j_gene: TRBJ1-2; d_gene: TRBD1; v_gene: TRBV14; CDR3aa: ASSLVGQGYGYT
j_gene: TRBJ2-5; d_gene: -; v_gene: TRBV5-8; CDR3aa: ASSPPAGETQY
j_gene: TRBJ2-3; d_gene: TRBD1; v_gene: TRBV28; CDR3aa: ASIMLKPGQGTYTQY